The source of this T cell receptor (beta chain) is a study of cytomegalovirus exposure and HLA in healthy donors. In nominal health when sampled, donors likely had unrecorded immune exposures nonetheless. Germline CDR1 is LGHNA and CDR2 is YNFKEQ. The junction had 10 bases not matched to a gene; V was cut back by 0 bases and J by 5 bases. The CDR3 has 17 amino acids. Study conclusions and caveats: The study carried out a later analysis of TCR beta sequences. It associated 15,000 to 20,000 of them with specific HLA alleles at a false discovery rate of 0.05. In an earlier analysis, about 87% or about 30%: the productive usage of most TCR beta V segments. Excluded were some V segments that proved indistinguishable, including TRBV6-2 and TRBV6-3.

Regarding this clone: As yet, its antigen is unknown.

The primer mix had 60 Vbeta and 13 Jbeta primers. Here immunoSEQ multiplex PCR was the method, and the copy in TCRdb shows in-frame clones only, minus some. Of 110,000 to 150,000 clones listed, around 86% are singletons. This chain joins TRBV4-2 and TRBJ2-1; 7 bases are shared with TRBD1. The clonotype originates from a female donor in good health and CMV-seronegative. Input material: PBMCs. The DNA for the CDR3 is TGTGCCAGCAGCCAAGATCTTTACCGGGACAGCGACAATGAGCAGTTCTTC. Protein product: CASSQDLYRDSDNEQFF.